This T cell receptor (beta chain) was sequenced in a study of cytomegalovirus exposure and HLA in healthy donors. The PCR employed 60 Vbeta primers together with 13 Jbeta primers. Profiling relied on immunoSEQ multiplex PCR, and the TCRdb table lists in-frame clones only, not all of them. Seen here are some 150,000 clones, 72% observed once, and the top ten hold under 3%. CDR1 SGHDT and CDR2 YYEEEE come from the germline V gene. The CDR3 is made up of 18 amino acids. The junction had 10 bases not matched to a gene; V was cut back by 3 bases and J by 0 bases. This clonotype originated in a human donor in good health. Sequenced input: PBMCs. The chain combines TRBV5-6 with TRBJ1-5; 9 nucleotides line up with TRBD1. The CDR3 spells CASSSLSGTGYSNQPQHF. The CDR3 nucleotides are TGTGCCAGCAGCTCCCTCTCAGGGACAGGGTATAGCAATCAGCCCCAGCATTTT.